The rows below give T cell receptor beta chains drawn from one sample of a study of T-cell reconstitution after alpha-beta-depleted transplantation in children. TCRdb re-derived calls from the PCR reads in MiXCR, one entry per CDR3 protein. The repertoire holds about 420,000 distinct CDR3 sequences, with about a tenth as singletons. Specimen: PBMCs from the stem cell graft donor, collected from the stem cell graft. Receptor source: a human donor who donated a stem cell graft to a child with acute myeloid leukemia. The CDR3 runs from the conserved cysteine through the conserved F or W. The order of the fields is D gene, V gene, J gene, clone size, CDR3 protein, CDR3 DNA. The D gene is left open where the match is weak. Size is stated for part of the rows, as once, few or many counts, or as a class when the clone is expanded.

d_call: -
v_call: TRBV5-1
j_call: TRBJ1-1
clone_size: many
cdr3_aa: CASGSFDLGTEAFF
cdr3_nt: TGCGCCAGTGGATCGTTCGACCTGGGGACTGAAGCTTTCTTT

d_call: TRBD2
v_call: TRBV5-1
j_call: TRBJ2-5
clone_size: -
cdr3_aa: CASSSNAGTSAETQYF
cdr3_nt: TGCGCCAGCAGCTCGAACGCCGGGACTAGCGCCGAGACCCAGTACTTC

d_call: TRBD1
v_call: TRBV9
j_call: TRBJ2-7
clone_size: -
cdr3_aa: CASSVGVTGRGSTYEQYF
cdr3_nt: TGTGCCAGCAGCGTAGGGGTGACAGGGCGCGGATCGACCTACGAGCAGTACTTC

d_call: TRBD2
v_call: TRBV6-1
j_call: TRBJ2-5
clone_size: few
cdr3_aa: CASSEVLAGGRVETQYF
cdr3_nt: TGTGCCAGCAGTGAAGTACTAGCGGGGGGGCGCGTAGAGACCCAGTACTTC

d_call: -
v_call: TRBV25-1
j_call: TRBJ1-2
clone_size: -
cdr3_aa: CASSERGNGYTF
cdr3_nt: TGTGCCAGCAGTGAACGGGGAAATGGCTACACCTTC

d_call: TRBD2
v_call: TRBV7-8
j_call: TRBJ2-7
clone_size: few
cdr3_aa: CASSLWEGAGSSYEQYF
cdr3_nt: TGTGCCAGCAGCTTGTGGGAGGGAGCGGGATCCTCCTACGAGCAGTACTTC

d_call: TRBD2
v_call: TRBV4-3
j_call: TRBJ2-3
clone_size: few
cdr3_aa: CASSQVGLAGGPRDTQYF
cdr3_nt: TGCGCCAGCAGCCAAGTAGGACTAGCGGGGGGCCCTCGAGATACGCAGTATTTT

d_call: TRBD2
v_call: TRBV6-1
j_call: TRBJ2-1
clone_size: -
cdr3_aa: CAGRESGRSNEQFF
cdr3_nt: TGTGCCGGACGAGAAAGCGGGAGAAGTAATGAGCAGTTCTTC

d_call: -
v_call: TRBV11-2
j_call: TRBJ1-2
clone_size: few
cdr3_aa: CASSRPYGNRNYGYTF
cdr3_nt: TGTGCCAGCAGCCGCCCCTATGGGAACAGGAACTATGGCTACACCTTC

d_call: -
v_call: TRBV25-1
j_call: TRBJ2-6
clone_size: -
cdr3_aa: CASSDPAAGGANVLTF
cdr3_nt: TGTGCCAGCAGTGACCCCGCCGCGGGGGGGGCCAACGTCCTGACTTTC

d_call: -
v_call: TRBV20-1
j_call: TRBJ2-7
clone_size: -
cdr3_aa: CSAARQGSSYEQYF
cdr3_nt: TGCAGTGCAGCAAGGCAGGGGAGCTCCTACGAGCAGTACTTC

d_call: -
v_call: TRBV24-1
j_call: TRBJ2-3
clone_size: -
cdr3_aa: CATSDPRGSTDTQYF
cdr3_nt: TGTGCCACCAGTGATCCACGAGGTAGCACAGATACGCAGTATTTT

d_call: TRBD2
v_call: TRBV7-3
j_call: TRBJ2-3
clone_size: few
cdr3_aa: CASGTSGGTDTQYF
cdr3_nt: TGTGCCAGCGGGACTAGCGGGGGTACAGATACGCAGTATTTT

d_call: -
v_call: TRBV19
j_call: TRBJ2-1
clone_size: many
cdr3_aa: CASTLSGSSYNEQFF
cdr3_nt: TGTGCCAGTACCCTTAGCGGAAGCTCCTACAATGAGCAGTTCTTC

d_call: -
v_call: TRBV7-2
j_call: TRBJ1-1
clone_size: many
cdr3_aa: CASGPGRLTEAFF
cdr3_nt: TGTGCCAGCGGCCCGGGGAGGCTCACTGAAGCTTTCTTT

d_call: -
v_call: TRBV12-3/TRBV12-4
j_call: TRBJ1-1
clone_size: -
cdr3_aa: CASSLNPGLEAFF
cdr3_nt: TGTGCCAGCAGTTTAAACCCAGGGCTTGAAGCTTTCTTT

d_call: -
v_call: TRBV10-2
j_call: TRBJ1-1
clone_size: -
cdr3_aa: CASTRALWADTSGTEAFF
cdr3_nt: TGCGCCAGCACTCGCGCGTTGTGGGCCGATACATCGGGGACTGAAGCTTTCTTT

d_call: -
v_call: TRBV5-6
j_call: TRBJ2-1
clone_size: few
cdr3_aa: CASTGLGHNEQFF
cdr3_nt: TGTGCCAGCACCGGACTGGGTCACAATGAGCAGTTCTTC

d_call: -
v_call: TRBV20-1
j_call: TRBJ1-1
clone_size: few
cdr3_aa: CRAGRKNTEAFF
cdr3_nt: TGCAGGGCAGGGCGGAAGAACACTGAAGCTTTCTTT

d_call: -
v_call: TRBV20-1
j_call: TRBJ1-4
clone_size: -
cdr3_aa: CSACRPEKLFF
cdr3_nt: TGCAGTGCGTGCCGTCCGGAAAAACTGTTTTTT

d_call: TRBD2
v_call: TRBV29-1
j_call: TRBJ2-5
clone_size: many
cdr3_aa: CSVLAGGQETQYF
cdr3_nt: TGCAGCGTATTAGCGGGAGGGCAAGAGACCCAGTACTTC

d_call: -
v_call: TRBV5-6
j_call: TRBJ2-5
clone_size: few
cdr3_aa: CASSFVGSTETQYF
cdr3_nt: TGTGCCAGCAGTTTCGTGGGCAGTACGGAGACCCAGTACTTC

d_call: -
v_call: TRBV4-1
j_call: TRBJ1-2
clone_size: -
cdr3_aa: CASSQVEESNYGYTF
cdr3_nt: TGCGCCAGCAGCCAAGTGGAGGAATCTAACTATGGCTACACCTTC

d_call: TRBD2
v_call: TRBV3-1
j_call: TRBJ2-1
clone_size: -
cdr3_aa: CASSQDTSGGARWNEQFF
cdr3_nt: TGTGCCAGCAGCCAAGATACGAGCGGGGGGGCCCGGTGGAATGAGCAGTTCTTC

d_call: TRBD1
v_call: TRBV30
j_call: TRBJ1-1
clone_size: few
cdr3_aa: CAWRDRGRNTEAFF
cdr3_nt: TGTGCCTGGAGGGACAGGGGGCGCAACACTGAAGCTTTCTTT

d_call: -
v_call: TRBV10-3
j_call: TRBJ2-3
clone_size: few
cdr3_aa: CAITGGRDTQYF
cdr3_nt: TGTGCCATCACCGGGGGCCGGGATACGCAGTATTTT

d_call: TRBD2
v_call: TRBV7-3
j_call: TRBJ2-5
clone_size: -
cdr3_aa: CASSLGTMETQYF
cdr3_nt: TGTGCCAGCAGCCTCGGGACTATGGAGACCCAGTACTTC

d_call: -
v_call: TRBV9
j_call: TRBJ2-3
clone_size: many
cdr3_aa: CASSAPPTDTQYF
cdr3_nt: TGTGCCAGCAGCGCCCCTCCCACAGATACGCAGTATTTT

d_call: TRBD2
v_call: TRBV7-2
j_call: TRBJ2-1
clone_size: few
cdr3_aa: CASSLGGLAINEQFF
cdr3_nt: TGTGCCAGCAGCTTAGGGGGACTAGCGATCAATGAGCAGTTCTTC

d_call: -
v_call: TRBV2
j_call: TRBJ2-4
clone_size: -
cdr3_aa: CASSERVILGAKNIQYF
cdr3_nt: TGTGCCAGCAGTGAAAGGGTTATACTGGGGGCCAAAAACATTCAGTACTTC

d_call: TRBD2
v_call: TRBV7-8
j_call: TRBJ2-1
clone_size: -
cdr3_aa: CASSTHPGLAGVSYNEQFF
cdr3_nt: TGTGCCAGCAGCACTCACCCGGGGTTAGCGGGGGTGTCCTACAATGAGCAGTTCTTC

d_call: TRBD1
v_call: TRBV29-1
j_call: TRBJ2-5
clone_size: -
cdr3_aa: CSVLRDRQYQETQYF
cdr3_nt: TGCAGCGTTCTCCGGGACAGACAGTACCAAGAGACCCAGTACTTC

d_call: -
v_call: TRBV5-1
j_call: TRBJ1-4
clone_size: -
cdr3_aa: CASSDRGGAYEKLFF
cdr3_nt: TGCGCCAGCAGCGACCGAGGGGGAGCTTATGAAAAACTGTTTTTT

d_call: TRBD1
v_call: TRBV25-1
j_call: TRBJ1-3
clone_size: -
cdr3_aa: CASSEFEGAASGNTIYF
cdr3_nt: TGTGCCAGCAGTGAATTTGAGGGGGCCGCTTCTGGAAACACCATATATTTT

d_call: -
v_call: TRBV7-2
j_call: TRBJ1-2
clone_size: many
cdr3_aa: CASSPGIMQAGYTF
cdr3_nt: TGTGCCAGCAGCCCCGGTATTATGCAGGCCGGCTACACCTTC

d_call: -
v_call: TRBV27
j_call: TRBJ1-5
clone_size: few
cdr3_aa: CASSPYGRPNQPQHF
cdr3_nt: TGTGCCAGCAGTCCTTATGGACGGCCGAATCAGCCCCAGCATTTT

d_call: TRBD1
v_call: TRBV7-2
j_call: TRBJ2-2
clone_size: few
cdr3_aa: CASSWGQGDYTGELFF
cdr3_nt: TGTGCCAGCAGCTGGGGACAGGGGGATTACACCGGGGAGCTGTTTTTT

d_call: -
v_call: TRBV28
j_call: TRBJ2-7
clone_size: few
cdr3_aa: CASRQGPRGYEQYF
cdr3_nt: TGTGCCAGCAGGCAGGGTCCGCGGGGCTACGAGCAGTACTTC

d_call: TRBD1
v_call: TRBV6-1
j_call: TRBJ2-5
clone_size: many
cdr3_aa: CASSELDREETQYF
cdr3_nt: TGTGCCAGCAGTGAACTAGACAGGGAAGAGACCCAGTACTTC

d_call: TRBD1
v_call: TRBV5-1
j_call: TRBJ2-1
clone_size: few
cdr3_aa: CASSLRRDRDYNEQFF
cdr3_nt: TGCGCCAGCAGCTTGCGCAGGGACAGGGACTACAATGAGCAGTTCTTC

d_call: -
v_call: TRBV25-1
j_call: TRBJ2-1
clone_size: few
cdr3_aa: CASSDSVRFHEQFF
cdr3_nt: TGTGCCAGCAGTGATAGTGTCCGATTCCATGAGCAGTTCTTC

d_call: -
v_call: TRBV7-9
j_call: TRBJ2-1
clone_size: -
cdr3_aa: CASSLIGNYNEQFF
cdr3_nt: TGTGCCAGCAGCTTAATCGGCAACTACAATGAGCAGTTCTTC

d_call: TRBD1
v_call: TRBV20-1
j_call: TRBJ1-2
clone_size: few
cdr3_aa: CSALTGSGGYTF
cdr3_nt: TGCAGTGCCCTGACAGGGTCAGGTGGCTACACCTTC

d_call: -
v_call: TRBV27
j_call: TRBJ1-1
clone_size: many
cdr3_aa: CASSPQWGKDTEAFF
cdr3_nt: TGTGCCAGCAGTCCCCAATGGGGGAAGGACACTGAAGCTTTCTTT

d_call: -
v_call: TRBV6-5
j_call: TRBJ1-1
clone_size: few
cdr3_aa: CASSYLEAGNTEAFF
cdr3_nt: TGTGCCAGCAGTTACTTAGAGGCCGGGAACACTGAAGCTTTCTTT